This TCR beta chain was recorded in a study of T cell repertoires in cytomegalovirus infection. Study conclusions and caveats: HLA-C-restricted CMV clonotypes gave the most frequent clonotype in two of eight donors.

Comments on this clonotype: No antigen is known for it.

TCRdb used MiXCR to reprocess the reads, holding one entry per CDR3 protein. Found here are tens of thousands of distinct CDR3 sequences, around a fifth of them singletons; the top ten hold 80%. The receptor's source is a human donor in good health (CMV status not recorded). Some clones in this sample may be carry-over from other donors' samples. The sample was CD8+ T cells from cultured PBMCs, taken from culture after CMV antigen stimulation.

CDR3 DNA sequence: TGTGCCAGCAGCGCCACAGGGTTCAACGAGCAGTACTTC. Translated, it gives CASSATGFNEQYF. The V call is TRBV7-6, the J call TRBJ2-7; D might be TRBD1 (6 bases). The CDR3 runs to 13 residues. CDR1 SGHVS and CDR2 FNYEAQ come from the germline V gene. Trimming left V 5 bases short and J 5 bases short, with 13 bases between.